This TCR beta chain was retrieved from a study of patients and donors after allogeneic stem cell transplantation. This clonotype has more than one count but fewer than ten. Germline assignment: CDR1 SGHDT and CDR2 YYEEEE. The CDR3 is made up of 14 amino acids. Trimming took off 1 base at V and 7 bases at J, with 15 bases between the two ends. TCRdb re-called the RT-PCR reads with MiXCR, one entry per CDR3 protein. The profile covers about 960,000 distinct CDR3 sequences, with under 20% appearing a single time and 5.5% to 6.5% taken by the ten largest. The V and J genes are TRBV5-6 and TRBJ2-7, with a tentative D call TRBD1 (5 bases). The receptor's source is a human donor who was either an allogeneic HSCT recipient or a stem cell or donor lymphocyte infusion donor (not recorded which). It is not recorded whose cells these are; they may come from a transplant donor. Sequencing was performed on blood, either unsorted or a sorted T cell fraction (not recorded which). The CDR3 DNA sequence: TGTGCCAGCAGCTTGCTACAGGTCTACGATGAGCAGTACTTC. This codes for CASSLLQVYDEQYF.